The source of this T cell receptor (beta chain) is a study of neoadjuvant anti-PD-1 for oral cavity cancer (TCRdb year 2021). Study-level background: Three to four biweekly doses of nivolumab at 3 mg/kg were mostly administered to patients before curative-intent surgical resection. For patients who did not progress, a fourth nivolumab dose was given around day 43, followed by definitive surgical resection on days 50-56. Under RECIST 1.1, patients with complete response, partial response or stable disease were classed as responders, and patients with progression were classed as non-responders. The parent correlative cohort had 12 to 13 patients and a response rate of 25% to 35%.

This clone was observed a handful of times. Its target antigen remains unknown. Per-nucleotide qualities are absent, and no much larger clonotype sits a single base away. PBMC libraries used mostly about 480 ng of input genomic DNA for deep sequencing, with six replicates per sample. TCRbeta libraries were prepared with the immunoSEQ hsTCRbeta kit according to the manufacturer's instructions. The finished libraries were brought together in one pool at roughly 3 nM, which was then read using an Illumina NovaSeq 6000 S4 flow cell. The published analysis was carried out like this. The immunoSEQ Analyzer handled quality control and preprocessing of the raw data. The analysis was limited to productive rearrangements, and each clonotype was defined by a unique CDR3 amino acid sequence. Repertoire clonality was estimated as the Gini-Simpson index, computed with the R package tcR. Student's t test was used to compare Gini indices, while Pearson correlation assessed associations with tumor size change. TCRdb carries this immuneACCESS record with in-frame sequences only. Its versions omit some clonotypes, under half of them owing to an unresolved V gene in the studies checked, with the rest unexplained. V and J calls and clone size are given by that table; D and trimming were obtained from the DNA. Across this sample there are 14,000 or so clones, with about 76% seen only once. The ten largest make up 3% of the sample.

Beyond this particular receptor, the publication reports: TCR analyses included only a few patients per response group, and the authors called for larger cohorts for validation. After neoadjuvant nivolumab, T cell clonality (Gini index) in PBMCs was significantly higher in non-responders than in responders. Higher pretreatment blood Treg/Th17 ratios correlated with both higher pretreatment blood TCRbeta clonality and lower post-treatment tumor TCRbeta clonality.

The germline V gene supplies CDR1 SGHRS and CDR2 YFSETQ. Measured from the cysteine to the phenylalanine, the CDR3 is 13 residues long. Of the read, only the CDR3 DNA is kept; its 39 bases are in frame from base 1. V drops 2 bases and J drops 2 bases, leaving 7 bases in between. What the time point label conveys for this sample: after neoadjuvant nivolumab, at surgical resection. The patients had newly diagnosed stage II-IVA oral cavity squamous cell carcinoma and had not received any prior systemic or radiation treatment. The cohort consisted of patients with HPV-negative, locally advanced oral cavity squamous cell carcinoma. Peripheral blood mononuclear cells were analyzed directly and were not maintained or expanded in culture. Samples were obtained from a longitudinal correlative study of a single-arm phase II trial of neoadjuvant nivolumab in oral cavity squamous cell carcinoma. Subject-matched pre- and post-treatment PBMCs and tumors from three responders and three non-responders were subjected to genomic DNA-based TCRbeta sequencing. Peripheral blood mononuclear cells were collected once before nivolumab treatment and again after treatment, at the time of surgery. Genomic DNA was isolated from PBMCs using the Maxwell RSC DNA from Cells kit.

This receptor chain uses TRBV5-1 and TRBJ1-2; a tentative D match to TRBD1 spans 6 bases. This sample comprised PBMCs, obtained after nivolumab (anti-PD-1) treatment. The source of this sequence is a person aged 40 to 85 with oral cavity squamous cell carcinoma. For the CDR3, the sequence is CASSFGQNYGYTF. In nucleotides, the sequence is TGCGCCAGCAGCTTCGGACAGAACTATGGCTACACCTTC.